Presented here are 10 T cell receptor beta chains from one specimen sequenced in a study of identical twins. TCRdb recomputed calls from the 5' RACE reads with MiXCR, one row per CDR3 protein. The data show 600,000 to 800,000 distinct CDR3 sequences, less than 25% seen once. These same data were also listed under a study on T cells expressing NK-cell markers.

The sequenced sample was PBMCs. These receptors all come from a woman aged 18-30 years in good health.

The chain recombines TRBV6-1 with TRBJ2-7; 11 bases are shared with TRBD1. Per germline, CDR1 MNHNS and CDR2 SASEGT. V lost 4 bases and J lost 0; bases outside the gene matches: 2. The CDR3 has 15 residues. CDR3 in DNA: TGTGCCAGCAGTGTCGGGACAGGGGGCTCCTACGAGCAGTACTTC. Protein: CASSVGTGGSYEQYF.

V gene TRBV6-6 combines with J gene TRBJ2-3; D unresolved. Germline lookup yields CDR1 MNHNY and CDR2 SVGAGI (reference sequence). V gave up 5 bases and J gave up 7 bases, with 7 bases separating them. The CDR3 loop spans 11 amino acids. The CDR3 bases are TGTGCCAGCAGTGCGACTTATACGCAGTATTTT. Translation gives CASSATYTQYF.

Ten or more counts support this clonotype. The chain uses TRBV29-1 and TRBJ2-5, with D unclear. The CDR3 has 14 amino acids. The ends were cut back, 5 bases at V and 5 bases at J, with 18 bases in the middle. CDR1 is SQVTM and CDR2 is ANQGSEA in the germline V gene. CDR3 region: CSVLSSNNRETQYF. CDR3 sequence (DNA): TGCAGCGTTTTAAGCAGTAATAATCGGGAGACCCAGTACTTC.

This clonotype was seen at least ten times. This rearrangement joins TRBV12-3 or TRBV12-4 to TRBJ2-3; D is ambiguous. V was trimmed by 6 bases and J by 7 bases, leaving 8 bases between them. This CDR3 comprises 11 residues. CDR3 sequence: CASRLKNTQYF. CDR3 coding DNA: TGTGCCAGCAGGTTAAAGAATACGCAGTATTTT.

This clonotype was observed a handful of times. The CDR3 DNA is TGTGCCAGCAGCCACCTAATCGGGTCGGAGACCCAGTACTTC. Translating it yields CASSHLIGSETQYF. The V and J genes are TRBV7-9 and TRBJ2-5, with D uncertain. Germline V lookup: CDR1 SEHNR, CDR2 FQNEAQ (reference sequence). The CDR3 loop spans 14 amino acids. V was trimmed by 5 bases and J by 5 bases, leaving 15 bases between them.

This chain connects TRBV28 to TRBJ2-7, with D maybe TRBD1 (6 bases). Trimming took 3 bases from V and 3 from J, leaving 30 bases between them. CDR3 length: 20 amino acids. Germline CDR1 MDHEN, CDR2 SYDVKM. The CDR3 spells CASSFPLKAGATPFNYEQYF. The DNA for the CDR3 is TGTGCCAGCAGTTTTCCGCTTAAGGCAGGGGCAACCCCCTTCAACTACGAGCAGTACTTC.

The V call is TRBV7-2, the J call TRBJ2-1, with TRBD2 as a possible D gene (6 bases). V lost 6 bases, J lost 0 bases, and 18 bases lay in between. Germline V gene data show CDR1 as SGHTA and CDR2 as FQGNSA. This CDR3 has 17 amino acids. The CDR3 loop reads CASSSAWGESSYNEQFF. The CDR3 coding sequence is TGTGCCAGCAGTAGCGCTTGGGGGGAAAGCTCCTACAATGAGCAGTTCTTC.

This chain uses TRBV7-6 with TRBJ2-5; the D gene is possibly TRBD2 (5 bases). Deletions cut 1 base from V and 4 bases from J, with 10 bases between. Germline V gene sequence: CDR1 SGHVS, CDR2 FNYEAQ. CDR3 length: 14 residues. This CDR3 reads CASSLGNGVETQYF. The DNA of the CDR3 is TGTGCCAGCAGCTTAGGAAACGGGGTAGAGACCCAGTACTTC. Together with reference TRBV7-6 and TRBJ2-5, the CDR3 gives the full variable domain: GAGVSQSPRYKVTKRGQDVALRCDPISGHVSLYWYRQALGQGPEFLTYFNYEAQQDKSGLPNDRFSAERPEGSISTLTIQRTEQRDSAMYRCASSLGNGVETQYFGPGTRLLVL.

The chain couples TRBV4-3 to TRBJ2-5, with D perhaps matching TRBD1 or TRBD2 (5 bases each). Looked up from germline, CDR1 is LGHNA and CDR2 is YSLEER. Trimming cost V 0 bases and J 4 bases, with 12 bases left between them. The CDR3 contains 15 residues. This CDR3 reads CASSQDAGTAETQYF. In DNA form, the CDR3 reads TGCGCCAGCAGCCAAGATGCCGGGACGGCAGAGACCCAGTACTTC.

V gene TRBV20-1 combines with J gene TRBJ1-2, with a possible D match to TRBD1 (5 bases). This CDR3 region has 13 residues. V lost 2 bases to trimming and J lost 8 bases, with 15 bases between them. Looked up from germline, CDR1 is DFQATT and CDR2 is SNEGSKA (reference sequence). CDR3 DNA sequence: TGCAGTGCTAGAAACCCTGGTCAGGGAGGCTACACCTTC. Translated, it gives CSARNPGQGGYTF.